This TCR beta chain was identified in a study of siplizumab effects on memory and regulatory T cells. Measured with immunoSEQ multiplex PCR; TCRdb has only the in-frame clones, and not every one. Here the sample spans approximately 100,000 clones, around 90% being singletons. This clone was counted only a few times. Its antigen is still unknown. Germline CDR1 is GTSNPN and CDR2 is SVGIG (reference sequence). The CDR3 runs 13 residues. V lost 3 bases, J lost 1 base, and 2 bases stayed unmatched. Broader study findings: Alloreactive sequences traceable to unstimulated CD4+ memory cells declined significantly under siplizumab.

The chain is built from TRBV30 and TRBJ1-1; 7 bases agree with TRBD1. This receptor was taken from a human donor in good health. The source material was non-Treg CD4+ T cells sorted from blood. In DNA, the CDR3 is TGTGCCTGGAGCAGGACAGGGAACACTGAAGCTTTCTTT. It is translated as CAWSRTGNTEAFF.